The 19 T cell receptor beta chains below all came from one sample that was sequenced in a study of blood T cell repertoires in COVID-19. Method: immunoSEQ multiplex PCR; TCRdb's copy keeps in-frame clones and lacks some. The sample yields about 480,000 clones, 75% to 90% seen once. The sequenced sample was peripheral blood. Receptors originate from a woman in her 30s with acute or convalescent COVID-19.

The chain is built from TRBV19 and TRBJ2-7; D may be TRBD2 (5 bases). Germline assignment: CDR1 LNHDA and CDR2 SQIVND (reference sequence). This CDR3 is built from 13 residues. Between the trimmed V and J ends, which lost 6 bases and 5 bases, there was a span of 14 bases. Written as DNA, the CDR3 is TGTGCCAGTAGGCGGGCCGTTGAGGACGAGCAGTACTTC. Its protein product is CASRRAVEDEQYF.

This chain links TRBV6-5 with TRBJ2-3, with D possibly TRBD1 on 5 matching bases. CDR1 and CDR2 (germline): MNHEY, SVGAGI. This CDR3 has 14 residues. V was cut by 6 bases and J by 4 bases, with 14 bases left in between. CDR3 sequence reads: CASRQDTGPDTQYF. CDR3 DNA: TGTGCCAGCAGACAGGATACGGGCCCAGATACGCAGTATTTT.

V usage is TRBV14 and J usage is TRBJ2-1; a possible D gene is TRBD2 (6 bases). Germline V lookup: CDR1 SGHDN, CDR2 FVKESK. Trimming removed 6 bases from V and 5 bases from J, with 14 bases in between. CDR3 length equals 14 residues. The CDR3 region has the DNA TGTGCCAGCAGACCTTTTGGAGGGGACAATGAGCAGTTCTTC. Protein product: CASRPFGGDNEQFF.

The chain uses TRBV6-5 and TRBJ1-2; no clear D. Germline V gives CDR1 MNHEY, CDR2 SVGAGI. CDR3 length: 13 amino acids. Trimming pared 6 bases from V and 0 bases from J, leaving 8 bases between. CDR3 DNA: TGTGCCAGCAGAACTGTTCCTAACTATGGCTACACCTTC. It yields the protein CASRTVPNYGYTF.

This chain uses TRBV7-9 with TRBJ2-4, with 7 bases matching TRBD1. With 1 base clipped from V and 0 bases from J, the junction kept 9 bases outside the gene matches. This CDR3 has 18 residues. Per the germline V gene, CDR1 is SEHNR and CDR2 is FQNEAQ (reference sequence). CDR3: CASSLVGWGQTAKNIQYF. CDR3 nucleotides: TGTGCCAGCAGCTTAGTAGGGTGGGGACAGACAGCCAAAAACATTCAGTACTTC.

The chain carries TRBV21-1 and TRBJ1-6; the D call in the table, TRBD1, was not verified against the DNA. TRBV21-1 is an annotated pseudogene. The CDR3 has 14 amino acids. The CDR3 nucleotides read TGTGCCAGCCTCACAGACAGGTTATATTCACCCCTCCACTTT. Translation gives CASLTDRLYSPLHF.

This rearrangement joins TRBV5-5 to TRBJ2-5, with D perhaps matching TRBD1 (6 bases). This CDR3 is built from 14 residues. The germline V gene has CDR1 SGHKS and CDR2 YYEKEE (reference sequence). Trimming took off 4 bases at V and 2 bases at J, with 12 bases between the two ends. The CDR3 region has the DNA TGTGCCAGCAGCCCGAGGACAGCACAAGAGACCCAGTACTTC. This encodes CASSPRTAQETQYF.

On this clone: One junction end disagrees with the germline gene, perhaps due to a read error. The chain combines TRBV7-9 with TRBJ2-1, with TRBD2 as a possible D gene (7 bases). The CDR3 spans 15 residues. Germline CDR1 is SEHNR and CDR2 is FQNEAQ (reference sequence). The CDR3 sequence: CVSSLEGGHYNEQFF. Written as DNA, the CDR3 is TGTGTCAGCAGCTTAGAGGGGGGGCACTACAATGAGCAGTTCTTC. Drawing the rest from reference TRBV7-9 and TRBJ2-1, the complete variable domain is DTGVSQNPRHKITKRGQNVTFRCDPISEHNRLYWYRQTLGQGPEFLTYFQNEAQLEKSRLLSDRFSAERPKGSFSTLEIQRTEQGDSAMYLCVSSLEGGHYNEQFFGPGTRLTVL.

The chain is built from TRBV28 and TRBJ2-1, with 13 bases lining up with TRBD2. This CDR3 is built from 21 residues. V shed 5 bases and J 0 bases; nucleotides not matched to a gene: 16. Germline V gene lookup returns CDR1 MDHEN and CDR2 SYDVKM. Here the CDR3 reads CASSPLRLAGGPSSSYNEQFF. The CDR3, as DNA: TGTGCCAGCAGTCCCCTCCGACTAGCGGGGGGCCCATCGAGCTCCTACAATGAGCAGTTCTTC.

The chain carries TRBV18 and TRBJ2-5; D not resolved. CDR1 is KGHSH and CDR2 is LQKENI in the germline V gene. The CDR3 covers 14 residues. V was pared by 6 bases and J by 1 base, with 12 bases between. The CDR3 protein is CASSLSTGQETQYF. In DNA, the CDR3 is TGTGCCAGCTCCCTCTCGACGGGCCAAGAGACCCAGTACTTC.

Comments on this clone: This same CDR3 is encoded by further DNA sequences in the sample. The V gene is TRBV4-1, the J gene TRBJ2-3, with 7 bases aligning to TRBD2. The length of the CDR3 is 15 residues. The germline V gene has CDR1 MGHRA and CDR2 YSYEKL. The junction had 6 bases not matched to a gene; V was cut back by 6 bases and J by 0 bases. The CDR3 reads CASSRDYPSTDTQYF. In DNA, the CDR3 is TGCGCCAGCAGTAGGGACTACCCTAGCACAGATACGCAGTATTTT.

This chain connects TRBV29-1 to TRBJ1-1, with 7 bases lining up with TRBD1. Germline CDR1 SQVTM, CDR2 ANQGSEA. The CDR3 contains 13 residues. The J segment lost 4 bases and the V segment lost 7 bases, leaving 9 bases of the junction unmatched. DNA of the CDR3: TGCAGCGCCCGACAGGGAGTAGGCACTGAAGCTTTCTTT. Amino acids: CSARQGVGTEAFF.

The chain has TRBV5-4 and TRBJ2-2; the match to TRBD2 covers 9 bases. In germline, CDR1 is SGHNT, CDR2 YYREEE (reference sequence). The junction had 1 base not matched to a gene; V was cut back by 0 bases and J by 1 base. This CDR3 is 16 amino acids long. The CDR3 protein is CASSLGGGGNTGELFF. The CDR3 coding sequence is TGTGCCAGCAGCTTGGGCGGGGGGGGGAACACCGGGGAGCTGTTTTTT.

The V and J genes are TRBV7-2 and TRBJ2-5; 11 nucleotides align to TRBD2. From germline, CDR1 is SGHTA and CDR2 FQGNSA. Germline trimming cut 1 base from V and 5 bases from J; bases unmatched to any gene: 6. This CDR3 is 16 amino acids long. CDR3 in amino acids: CASSLGRLAGGETQYF. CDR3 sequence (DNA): TGTGCCAGCAGCTTAGGTCGTCTAGCGGGGGGCGAGACCCAGTACTTC.

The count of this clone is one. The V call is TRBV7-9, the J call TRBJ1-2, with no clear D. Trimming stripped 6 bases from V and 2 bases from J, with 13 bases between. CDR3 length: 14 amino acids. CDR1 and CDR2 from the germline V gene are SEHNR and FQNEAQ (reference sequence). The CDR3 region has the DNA TGTGCCAGCAGGATGTTTGGAGGGAACTATGGCTACACCTTC. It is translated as CASRMFGGNYGYTF.

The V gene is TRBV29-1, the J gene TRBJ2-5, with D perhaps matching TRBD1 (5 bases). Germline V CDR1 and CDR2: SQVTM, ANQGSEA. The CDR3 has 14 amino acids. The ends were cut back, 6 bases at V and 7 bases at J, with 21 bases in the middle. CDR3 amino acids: CSVSETVRSGTQYF. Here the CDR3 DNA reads TGCAGCGTGTCAGAGACAGTTAGAAGTGGGACCCAGTACTTC.

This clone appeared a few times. The CDR3 sequence is CASSVLMTTFLDSPLHF. As DNA, the CDR3 is TGTGCCAGCAGCGTACTTATGACTACGTTTCTGGATTCACCCCTCCACTTT. The chain has TRBV7-2 and TRBJ1-6; D is unclear. V was clipped by 5 bases and J by 8 bases, with 22 bases between them. The germline V gene encodes CDR1 SGHTA and CDR2 FQGNSA. The CDR3 runs to 17 residues.

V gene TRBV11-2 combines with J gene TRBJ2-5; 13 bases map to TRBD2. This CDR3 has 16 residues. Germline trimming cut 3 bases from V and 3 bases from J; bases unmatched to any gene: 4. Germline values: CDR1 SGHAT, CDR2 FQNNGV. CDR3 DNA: TGTGCCAGCAGCTTCCTAGGACTAGCGGGGGAAGAGACCCAGTACTTC. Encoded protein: CASSFLGLAGEETQYF.

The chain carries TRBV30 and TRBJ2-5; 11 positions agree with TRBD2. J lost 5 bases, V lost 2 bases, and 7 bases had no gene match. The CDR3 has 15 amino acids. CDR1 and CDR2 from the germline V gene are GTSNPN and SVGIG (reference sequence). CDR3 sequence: CAWSPSGGIGETQYF. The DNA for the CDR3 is TGTGCCTGGAGTCCTAGCGGGGGGATCGGGGAGACCCAGTACTTC.